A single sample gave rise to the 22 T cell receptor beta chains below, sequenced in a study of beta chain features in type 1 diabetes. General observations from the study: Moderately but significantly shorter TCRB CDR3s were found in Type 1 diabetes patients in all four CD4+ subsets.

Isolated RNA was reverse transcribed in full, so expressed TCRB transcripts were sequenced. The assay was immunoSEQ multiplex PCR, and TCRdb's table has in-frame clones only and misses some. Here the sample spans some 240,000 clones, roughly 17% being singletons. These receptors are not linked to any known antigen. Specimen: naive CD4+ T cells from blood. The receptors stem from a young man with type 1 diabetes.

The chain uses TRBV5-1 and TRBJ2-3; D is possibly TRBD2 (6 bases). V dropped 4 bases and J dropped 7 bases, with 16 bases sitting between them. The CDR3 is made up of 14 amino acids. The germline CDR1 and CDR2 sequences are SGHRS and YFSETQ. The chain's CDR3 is CASSRLVGDNTQYF. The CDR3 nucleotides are TGCGCCAGCAGCCGACTAGTTGGTGATAATACGCAGTATTTT. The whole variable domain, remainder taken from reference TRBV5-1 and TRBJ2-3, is KAGVTQTPRYLIKTRGQQVTLSCSPISGHRSVSWYQQTPGQGLQFLFEYFSETQRNKGNFPGRFSGRQFSNSRSEMNVSTLELGDSALYLCASSRLVGDNTQYFGPGTRLTVL.

In DNA, the CDR3 is TGTGCCAGCAGCGGGACTAATGTGGACATTCAGTACTTC. It codes for CASSGTNVDIQYF. The chain recombines TRBV27 with TRBJ2-4; TRBD2 aligns across 7 bases. V shed 6 bases and J 8 bases; nucleotides not matched to a gene: 7. CDR1 MNHEY and CDR2 SMNVEV come from the germline V gene (reference sequence). This CDR3 comprises 13 residues.

The CDR3 sequence is CASSKTGSSYEQYF. The CDR3 coding sequence is TGTGCCAGCTCAAAGACAGGGAGCTCCTACGAGCAGTACTTC. The V call is TRBV9, the J call TRBJ2-7; 7 bases align to TRBD1. Germline CDR1 SGDLS, CDR2 YYNGEE. V was pared by 7 bases and J by 0 bases, with 7 bases of the junction left unmatched. This CDR3 has 14 amino acids. The variable domain in full, completed from reference TRBV9 and TRBJ2-7, reads DSGVTQTPKHLITATGQRVTLRCSPRSGDLSVYWYQQSLDQGLQFLIQYYNGEERAKGNILERFSAQQFPDLHSELNLSSLELGDSALYFCASSKTGSSYEQYFGPGTRLTVT.

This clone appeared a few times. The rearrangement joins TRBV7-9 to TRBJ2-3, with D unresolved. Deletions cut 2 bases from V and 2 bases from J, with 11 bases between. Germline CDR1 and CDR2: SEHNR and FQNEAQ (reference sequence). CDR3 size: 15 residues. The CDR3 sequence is CASSLRQANTDTQYF. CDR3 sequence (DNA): TGTGCCAGCAGCTTACGGCAGGCCAACACAGATACGCAGTATTTT. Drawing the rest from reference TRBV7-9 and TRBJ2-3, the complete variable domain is DTGVSQNPRHKITKRGQNVTFRCDPISEHNRLYWYRQTLGQGPEFLTYFQNEAQLEKSRLLSDRFSAERPKGSFSTLEIQRTEQGDSAMYLCASSLRQANTDTQYFGPGTRLTVL.

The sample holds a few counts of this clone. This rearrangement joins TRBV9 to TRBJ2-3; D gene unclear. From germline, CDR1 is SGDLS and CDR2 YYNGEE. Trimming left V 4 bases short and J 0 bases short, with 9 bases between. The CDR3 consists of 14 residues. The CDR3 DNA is TGTGCCAGCAGCATGGACCTTAGCACAGATACGCAGTATTTT. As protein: CASSMDLSTDTQYF.

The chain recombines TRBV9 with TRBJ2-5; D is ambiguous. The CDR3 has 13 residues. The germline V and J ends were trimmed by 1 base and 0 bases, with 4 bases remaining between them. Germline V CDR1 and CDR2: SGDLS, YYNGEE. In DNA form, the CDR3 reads TGTGCCAGCAGCGTAAGGGACCAAGAGACCCAGTACTTC. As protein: CASSVRDQETQYF.

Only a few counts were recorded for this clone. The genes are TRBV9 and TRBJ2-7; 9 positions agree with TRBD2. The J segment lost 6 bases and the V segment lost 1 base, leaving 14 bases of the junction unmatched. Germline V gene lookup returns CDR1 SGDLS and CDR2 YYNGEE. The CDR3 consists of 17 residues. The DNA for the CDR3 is TGTGCCAGCAGCGTAATCATTAGCGGGAGTGCACCTGGCGAGCAGTACTTC. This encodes CASSVIISGSAPGEQYF. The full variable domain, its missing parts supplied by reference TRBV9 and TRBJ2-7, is DSGVTQTPKHLITATGQRVTLRCSPRSGDLSVYWYQQSLDQGLQFLIQYYNGEERAKGNILERFSAQQFPDLHSELNLSSLELGDSALYFCASSVIISGSAPGEQYFGPGTRLTVT.

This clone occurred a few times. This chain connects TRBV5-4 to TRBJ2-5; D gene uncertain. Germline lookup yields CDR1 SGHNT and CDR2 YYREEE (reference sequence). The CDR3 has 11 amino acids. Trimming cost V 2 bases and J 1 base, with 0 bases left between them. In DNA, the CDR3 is TGTGCCAGCAGCTTCCAAGAGACCCAGTACTTC. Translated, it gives CASSFQETQYF.

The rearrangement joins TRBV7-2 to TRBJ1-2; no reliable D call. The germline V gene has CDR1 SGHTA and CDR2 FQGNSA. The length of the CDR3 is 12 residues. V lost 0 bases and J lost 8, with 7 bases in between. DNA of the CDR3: TGTGCCAGCAGCTTAGCTTGGGGAGGCTACACCTTC. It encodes CASSLAWGGYTF.

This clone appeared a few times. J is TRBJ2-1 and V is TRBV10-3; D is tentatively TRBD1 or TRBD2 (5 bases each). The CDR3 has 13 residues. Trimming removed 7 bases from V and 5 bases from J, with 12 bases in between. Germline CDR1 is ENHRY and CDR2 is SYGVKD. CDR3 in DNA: TGTGCCATCACCCCGGGACCACACAATGAGCAGTTCTTC. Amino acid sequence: CAITPGPHNEQFF.

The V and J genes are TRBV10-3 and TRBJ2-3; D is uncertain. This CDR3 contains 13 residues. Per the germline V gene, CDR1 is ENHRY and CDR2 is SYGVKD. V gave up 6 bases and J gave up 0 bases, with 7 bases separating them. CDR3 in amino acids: CAIRKDSTDTQYF. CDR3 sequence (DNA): TGTGCCATCAGGAAAGACAGCACAGATACGCAGTATTTT.

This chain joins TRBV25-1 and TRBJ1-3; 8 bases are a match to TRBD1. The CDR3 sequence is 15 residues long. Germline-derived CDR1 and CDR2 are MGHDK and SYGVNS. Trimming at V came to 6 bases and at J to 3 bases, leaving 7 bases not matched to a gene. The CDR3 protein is CASSPTGAYGNTIYF. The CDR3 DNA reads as TGTGCCAGCAGCCCGACAGGGGCTTATGGAAACACCATATATTTT. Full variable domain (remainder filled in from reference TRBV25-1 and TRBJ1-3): EADIYQTPRYLVIGTGKKITLECSQTMGHDKMYWYQQDPGMELHLIHYSYGVNSTEKGDLSSESTVSRIRTEHFPLTLESARPSHTSQYLCASSPTGAYGNTIYFGEGSWLTVV.

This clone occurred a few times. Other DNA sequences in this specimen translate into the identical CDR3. The CDR3 nucleotides read TGTGCCAGCAGCCTCCAGGGGAACACTGAAGCTTTCTTT. Translated: CASSLQGNTEAFF. The genes are TRBV14 and TRBJ1-1; maybe TRBD1 (5 bases). Trimming took off 4 bases at V and 1 base at J, with 7 bases between the two ends. The CDR3 is 13 amino acids. Germline V gene data show CDR1 as SGHDN and CDR2 as FVKESK.

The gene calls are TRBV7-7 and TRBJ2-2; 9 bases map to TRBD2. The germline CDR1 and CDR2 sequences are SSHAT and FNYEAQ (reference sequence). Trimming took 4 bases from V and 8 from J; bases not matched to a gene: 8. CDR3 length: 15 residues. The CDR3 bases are TGTGCCAGCAGCTCCCTAGCGGGACTGGCGGGGGAGCTGTTTTTT. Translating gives CASSSLAGLAGELFF.

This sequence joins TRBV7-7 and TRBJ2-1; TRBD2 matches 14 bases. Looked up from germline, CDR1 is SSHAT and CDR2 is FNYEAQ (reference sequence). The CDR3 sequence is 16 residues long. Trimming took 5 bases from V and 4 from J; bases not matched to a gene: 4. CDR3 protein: CASSPGLAGVYNEQFF. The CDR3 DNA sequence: TGTGCCAGCAGCCCGGGACTAGCGGGAGTATACAATGAGCAGTTCTTC.

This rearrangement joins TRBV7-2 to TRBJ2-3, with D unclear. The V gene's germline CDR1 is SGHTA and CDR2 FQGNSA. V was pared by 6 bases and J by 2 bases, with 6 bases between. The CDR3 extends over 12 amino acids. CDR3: CASRVATDTQYF. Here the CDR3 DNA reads TGTGCCAGCAGGGTTGCCACAGATACGCAGTATTTT.

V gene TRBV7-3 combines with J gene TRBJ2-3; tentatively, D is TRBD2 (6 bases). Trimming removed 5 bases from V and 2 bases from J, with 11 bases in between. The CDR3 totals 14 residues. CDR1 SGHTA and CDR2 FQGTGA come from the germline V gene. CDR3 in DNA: TGTGCCAGCAGCCAGACTAGTCTCACAGATACGCAGTATTTT. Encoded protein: CASSQTSLTDTQYF.

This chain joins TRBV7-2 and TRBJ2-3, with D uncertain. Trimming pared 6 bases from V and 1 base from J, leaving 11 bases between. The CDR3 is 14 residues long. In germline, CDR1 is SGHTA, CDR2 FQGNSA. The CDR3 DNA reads TGTGCCAGCAGTTTACGAGTCGGCACAGATACGCAGTATTTT. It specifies CASSLRVGTDTQYF. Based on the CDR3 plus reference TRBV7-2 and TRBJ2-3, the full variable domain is GAGVSQSPSNKVTEKGKDVELRCDPISGHTALYWYRQSLGQGLEFLIYFQGNSAPDKSGLPSDRFSAERTGGSVSTLTIQRTQQEDSAVYLCASSLRVGTDTQYFGPGTRLTVL.

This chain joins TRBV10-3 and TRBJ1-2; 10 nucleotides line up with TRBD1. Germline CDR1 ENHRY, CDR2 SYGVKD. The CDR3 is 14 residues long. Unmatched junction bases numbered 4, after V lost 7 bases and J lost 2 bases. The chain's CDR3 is CAINLGQGNYGYTF. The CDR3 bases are TGTGCCATCAATCTGGGACAGGGGAACTATGGCTACACCTTC.

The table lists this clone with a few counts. The CDR3 DNA is TGTGCCAGCACCGAGGGCAGGGACTCCTACGAGCAGTACTTC. Protein product: CASTEGRDSYEQYF. The V and J genes are TRBV5-4 and TRBJ2-7; D possibly uses TRBD1 or TRBD2 (5 bases each). The V end lost 6 bases, the J end lost 0 bases, and 13 bases lay between the germline ends. Germline loops: CDR1 SGHNT, CDR2 YYREEE (reference sequence). CDR3 length equals 14 residues.

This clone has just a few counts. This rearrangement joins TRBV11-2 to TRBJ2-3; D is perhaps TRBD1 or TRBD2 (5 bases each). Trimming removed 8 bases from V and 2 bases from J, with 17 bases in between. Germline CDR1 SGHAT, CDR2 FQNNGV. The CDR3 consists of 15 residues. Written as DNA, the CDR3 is TGTGCCAGCTCCCCGCTTCGGGGCAACACAGATACGCAGTATTTT. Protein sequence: CASSPLRGNTDTQYF.

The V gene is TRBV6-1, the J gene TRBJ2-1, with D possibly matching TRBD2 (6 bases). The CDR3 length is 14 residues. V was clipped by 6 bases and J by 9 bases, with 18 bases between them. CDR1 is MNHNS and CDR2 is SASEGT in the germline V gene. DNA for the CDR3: TGTGCCAGCAGGTACGGGAGACAGAGTGGTGAGCAGTTCTTC. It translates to CASRYGRQSGEQFF.